The 31 T cell receptor beta chains presented below share a single source sample, sequenced in a study of cytomegalovirus exposure and HLA in healthy donors. Primers: 60 Vbeta forward and 13 Jbeta reverse. TCRdb's copy holds only in-frame clones and misses some; the assay was immunoSEQ multiplex PCR. Here the sample spans about 200,000 clones, about 79% being singletons. The material sequenced was PBMCs. The receptors derive from a boy aged 2 to 10 in good health and CMV-seronegative.

On this clone itself: Other DNA variants within this sample encode the same CDR3. The chain recombines TRBV20-1 with TRBJ2-5, with D maybe TRBD2 (6 bases). Per germline, CDR1 DFQATT and CDR2 SNEGSKA (reference sequence). This CDR3 has 11 residues. The V and J ends lost 6 bases and 4 bases respectively, with 9 bases between them. The CDR3 protein is CSAGLLETQYF. CDR3 DNA sequence: TGCAGTGCGGGACTGCTAGAGACCCAGTACTTC.

The V call is TRBV28, the J call TRBJ2-7; weak D call: TRBD1 (6 bases). CDR1 MDHEN and CDR2 SYDVKM come from the germline V gene. CDR3 length: 12 amino acids. V shed 6 bases and J shed 2 bases, with 8 bases lying between them. CDR3 coding DNA: TGTGCCAGCAGCAACAGGGCCTACGAGCAGTACTTC. It translates to CASSNRAYEQYF.

V gene TRBV11-3 combines with J gene TRBJ2-1, with 8 bases fitting TRBD2. The CDR3 sequence is 14 residues long. CDR1 SGHNT and CDR2 YENEEA come from the germline V gene. V gave up 3 bases and J gave up 8 bases; unmatched junction bases: 6. CDR3 nucleotide sequence: TGTGCCAGCAGCTTTACGGGGGGGATACATGAGCAGTTCTTC. It is translated as CASSFTGGIHEQFF.

The chain employs TRBV7-3 and TRBJ2-5; D is unresolved. Germline CDR1 and CDR2: SGHTA and FQGTGA. V shed 4 bases and J shed 2 bases, with 14 bases lying between them. The CDR3 consists of 15 residues. CDR3 nucleotides: TGTGCCAGCAGCTGGGCAGGTGGATATCAAGAGACCCAGTACTTC. Translating it yields CASSWAGGYQETQYF.

The genes are TRBV5-1 and TRBJ1-2; D ambiguous. This CDR3 is built from 16 residues. Germline V gene data show CDR1 as SGHRS and CDR2 as YFSETQ. Trimming removed 0 bases at V and 4 bases at J, with 16 bases between. The CDR3 spells CASSLAGNQGPYGYTF. The DNA for the CDR3 is TGCGCCAGCAGCTTGGCCGGGAACCAAGGGCCCTATGGCTACACCTTC.

The V gene is TRBV14, the J gene TRBJ1-4, with D unresolved. Germline CDR1 reads SGHDN; CDR2 reads FVKESK. CDR3 length equals 15 residues. With 1 base removed from V and 0 bases from J, the gap between germline ends came to 6 bases. CDR3 sequence reads: CASSQGEATNEKLFF. The CDR3 coding sequence is TGTGCCAGCAGCCAAGGAGAGGCAACTAATGAAAAACTGTTTTTT.

The CDR3 reads CASSPLSWSTRGSGNTIYF. CDR3 coding DNA: TGTGCCAGCTCACCACTATCATGGTCCACCAGGGGCTCTGGAAACACCATATATTTT. The gene calls are TRBV18 and TRBJ1-3; TRBD1 is a possible D gene (6 bases). The CDR3 consists of 19 residues. V gave up 1 base and J gave up 0 bases, with 19 bases separating them. Germline V gene lookup returns CDR1 KGHSH and CDR2 LQKENI. Using reference TRBV18 and TRBJ1-3 for the parts outside the CDR3, the full variable domain is NAGVMQNPRHLVRRRGQEARLRCSPMKGHSHVYWYRQLPEEGLKFMVYLQKENIIDESGMPKERFSAEFPKEGPSILRIQQVVRGDSAAYFCASSPLSWSTRGSGNTIYFGEGSWLTVV.

This clone was counted a single time. The genes are TRBV6-5 and TRBJ1-2; TRBD1 agrees at 8 bases. The CDR3 totals 15 residues. The V gene end was trimmed by 5 bases and the J gene end by 3 bases; junction bases not matched to a gene: 8. Germline CDR1 reads MNHEY; CDR2 reads SVGAGI. CDR3 nucleotides: TGTGCCAGCAGTCATACAGGGGGTGGGGACTATGGCTACACCTTC. Its protein product is CASSHTGGGDYGYTF.

J is TRBJ2-3 and V is TRBV5-4, with TRBD2 matching over 15 bases. V lost 4 bases, J lost 7 bases, and 13 bases stayed unmatched. Germline V gene data show CDR1 as SGHNT and CDR2 as YYREEE (reference sequence). The CDR3 covers 18 residues. The CDR3 DNA reads as TGTGCCAGCAGCCGGATTCCACGGACTAGCGGGGGGGGAAATACGCAGTATTTT. Encoded protein: CASSRIPRTSGGGNTQYF.

The chain is built from TRBV7-2 and TRBJ2-7; 8 nucleotides line up with TRBD2. This CDR3 contains 15 residues. Germline V gene data show CDR1 as SGHTA and CDR2 as FQGNSA. V gave up 6 bases and J gave up 6 bases; unmatched junction bases: 13. CDR3 residues: CASSLAIGAGAEQYF. Here the CDR3 DNA reads TGTGCCAGCAGTCTCGCCATAGGAGCGGGAGCCGAGCAGTACTTC.

This clone was counted a single time. V usage is TRBV13 and J usage is TRBJ2-3, with 13 bases aligning to TRBD2. The CDR3 extends over 16 amino acids. Germline V lookup: CDR1 PRHDT, CDR2 FYEKMQ (reference sequence). V dropped 4 bases and J dropped 6; count of bases not matched to a gene: 7. Here the CDR3 reads CASSWTSGGRMDTQYF. CDR3 sequence (DNA): TGTGCCAGCAGCTGGACTAGCGGGGGCCGCATGGATACGCAGTATTTT. Combining the CDR3 with reference TRBV13 and TRBJ2-3 gives the whole variable domain AAGVIQSPRHLIKEKRETATLKCYPIPRHDTVYWYQQGPGQDPQFLISFYEKMQSDKGSIPDRFSAQQFSDYHSELNMSSLELGDSALYFCASSWTSGGRMDTQYFGPGTRLTVL.

J is TRBJ1-5 and V is TRBV6-5, with a weak D call TRBD1 (6 bases). Germline lookup yields CDR1 MNHEY and CDR2 SVGAGI. The CDR3 loop spans 15 amino acids. Trimming took off 3 bases at V and 4 bases at J, with 13 bases between the two ends. The CDR3 region is CASSYDRGSNQPQHF. The DNA of the CDR3 is TGTGCCAGCAGTTATGATAGGGGGTCGAATCAGCCCCAGCATTTT.

The chain is built from TRBV6-5 and TRBJ2-7; TRBD1 matches at 8 bases. Losses at the gene ends were 5 bases for V and 7 bases for J; bases not matched to a gene: 10. In germline, CDR1 is MNHEY, CDR2 SVGAGI. The CDR3 spans 14 residues. The CDR3 nucleotides read TGTGCCAGCAGTGACTGGACAGGGAGTGAAGAGCAGTACTTC. Amino acids: CASSDWTGSEEQYF.

The rearrangement links TRBV5-4 to TRBJ2-3; TRBD1 might be the D (5 bases). Trimming stripped 3 bases from V and 3 bases from J, with 8 bases between. Germline assignment: CDR1 SGHNT and CDR2 YYREEE (reference sequence). There are 13 residues in the CDR3. The CDR3 sequence: CASSSTVTDTQYF. The CDR3 nucleotides are TGTGCCAGCAGCTCGACAGTGACAGATACGCAGTATTTT.

The rearrangement links TRBV2 to TRBJ1-1; D remains unclear. V was pared by 6 bases and J by 2 bases, with 7 bases between. This CDR3 contains 12 residues. CDR1 and CDR2 (germline): SNHLY, FYNNEI. CDR3 sequence reads: CASRTANTEAFF. The CDR3 DNA is TGTGCCAGCAGAACAGCTAACACTGAAGCTTTCTTT.

CDR3 residues: CASSQEGTGWGYTF. In DNA, the CDR3 is TGCGCCAGCAGCCAAGAAGGGACAGGGTGGGGCTACACCTTC. The chain joins TRBV4-3 to TRBJ1-2; 9 nucleotides align to TRBD1. V trimming: 0 bases; J trimming: 8 bases; junction bases outside the gene matches: 4. Germline values: CDR1 LGHNA, CDR2 YSLEER. This CDR3 spans 14 amino acids.

The V gene is TRBV27, the J gene TRBJ2-5, with no clear D. CDR1 MNHEY and CDR2 SMNVEV come from the germline V gene (reference sequence). The CDR3 extends over 16 amino acids. The V end lost 5 bases, the J end lost 0 bases, and 16 bases lay between the germline ends. CDR3: CASSPIDGEDQETQYF. The CDR3 region has the DNA TGTGCCAGCAGTCCGATAGACGGAGAGGACCAAGAGACCCAGTACTTC.

The rearrangement links TRBV11-3 to TRBJ2-5, with 8 bases lining up with TRBD1. CDR1 is SGHNT and CDR2 is YENEEA in the germline V gene. V lost 3 bases to trimming and J lost 0 bases; unmatched junction nucleotides: 3. The CDR3 loop spans 15 amino acids. The CDR3 DNA sequence: TGTGCCAGCAGCTTGGGACAGGCCAACCAAGAGACCCAGTACTTC. Translation gives CASSLGQANQETQYF.

This clone has just a few counts. This chain links TRBV2 with TRBJ2-7; 7 bases line up with TRBD1. Germline V gene sequence: CDR1 SNHLY, CDR2 FYNNEI. The CDR3 consists of 12 residues. With 4 bases clipped from V and 3 bases from J, the junction kept 0 bases outside the gene matches. CDR3 protein: CASSGQGYEQYF. The CDR3 DNA sequence: TGTGCCAGCAGTGGACAGGGCTACGAGCAGTACTTC.

The CDR3 bases are TGTGCCAGCAGTGAAGAGGGGCCCACCCACGAGCAGTACTTC. Encoded protein: CASSEEGPTHEQYF. J is TRBJ2-7 and V is TRBV2; D might be TRBD1 (5 bases). The V gene's germline CDR1 is SNHLY and CDR2 FYNNEI. The V and J ends lost 1 base and 5 bases respectively, with 12 bases between them. CDR3 length equals 14 residues.

The rearrangement links TRBV11-2 to TRBJ2-7; TRBD2 is a possible D gene (6 bases). From germline, CDR1 is SGHAT and CDR2 FQNNGV. Trimming took 1 base from V and 2 from J, leaving 6 bases between them. This CDR3 region has 13 residues. DNA for the CDR3: TGTGCCAGCAGCTTAGGGGAGGCCTACGAGCAGTACTTC. The encoded protein is CASSLGEAYEQYF.

The chain combines TRBV27 with TRBJ2-7; tentatively, D is TRBD1 (6 bases). Between the trimmed V and J ends, which lost 3 bases and 5 bases, there was a span of 17 bases. Germline CDR1 MNHEY, CDR2 SMNVEV (reference sequence). The CDR3 has 15 residues. The CDR3 DNA reads as TGTGCCAGCAGTTTTCTACAGGGTCCGGCTGACGAGCAGTACTTC. Encoded protein: CASSFLQGPADEQYF.

This clone has only one observation. The chain carries TRBV7-9 and TRBJ2-7, with TRBD1 matching over 7 bases. The ends lost 6 bases at V and 7 bases at J; junction bases unmatched: 6. Looked up from germline, CDR1 is SEHNR and CDR2 is FQNEAQ (reference sequence). This CDR3 has 12 amino acids. The CDR3 here is CASSEGADEQYF. The CDR3 coding sequence is TGTGCCAGCAGTGAGGGGGCAGATGAGCAGTACTTC.

The chain is built from TRBV4-2 and TRBJ2-2, with D maybe TRBD2 (5 bases). CDR3 length: 17 residues. The germline V gene has CDR1 LGHNA and CDR2 YNFKEQ. Trimming took 0 bases from V and 5 from J, leaving 16 bases between them. The CDR3 here is CASSQEGPPGVTGELFF. CDR3 nucleotide sequence: TGTGCCAGCAGCCAAGAAGGGCCACCCGGGGTTACCGGGGAGCTGTTTTTT.

The rearrangement joins TRBV2 to TRBJ2-5, with D perhaps TRBD2 (5 bases). Germline CDR1 reads SNHLY; CDR2 reads FYNNEI. There are 11 residues in the CDR3. Between the trimmed V and J ends, which lost 7 bases and 3 bases, there was a span of 6 bases. The CDR3: CASMREETQYF. Written as DNA, the CDR3 is TGTGCCAGCATGAGGGAAGAGACCCAGTACTTC.

The chain joins TRBV2 to TRBJ1-6; weak D call: TRBD1 (5 bases). This CDR3 has 14 amino acids. Between the trimmed V and J ends, which lost 4 bases and 7 bases, there was a span of 11 bases. From germline, CDR1 is SNHLY and CDR2 FYNNEI. CDR3 protein: CASSGGVRNSPLHF. DNA of the CDR3: TGTGCCAGCAGTGGGGGGGTGAGGAATTCACCCCTCCACTTT.

V gene TRBV15 combines with J gene TRBJ2-7; TRBD1 matches at 7 bases. The CDR3 runs 17 residues. Germline V gene sequence: CDR1 LNHNV, CDR2 YYDKDF (reference sequence). Trimming at V came to 0 bases and at J to 0 bases, leaving 8 bases not matched to a gene. The CDR3, as DNA: TGTGCCACCAGCAGAGAACCAGGACAGGTAGCCTCCTACGAGCAGTACTTC. Protein: CATSREPGQVASYEQYF.

The chain uses TRBV2 and TRBJ1-6, with D perhaps matching TRBD1 (5 bases). Trimming shortened V by 1 base and J by 8 bases, and 12 bases separated the two germline ends. This CDR3 has 15 amino acids. Germline V gene sequence: CDR1 SNHLY, CDR2 FYNNEI. The CDR3 region is CASSEEGTLYSPLHF. The CDR3 nucleotides are TGTGCCAGCAGTGAAGAGGGGACTCTTTATTCACCCCTCCACTTT.

J is TRBJ2-1 and V is TRBV4-3; 7 positions agree with TRBD1. Germline V gives CDR1 LGHNA, CDR2 YSLEER. The ends lost 4 bases at V and 7 bases at J; junction bases unmatched: 4. The CDR3 covers 13 residues. The CDR3 is CASSLSRGNEQFF. The CDR3 DNA follows: TGCGCCAGCAGCCTTTCCAGGGGGAATGAGCAGTTCTTC.

The J gene is TRBJ2-3, the V gene TRBV5-1; D not certain. The CDR3 is 12 residues long. V was trimmed by 0 bases and J by 5 bases, leaving 4 bases between them. Germline lookup yields CDR1 SGHRS and CDR2 YFSETQ. CDR3 sequence: CASSLARDTQYF. CDR3 sequence (DNA): TGCGCCAGCAGCTTGGCCAGAGATACGCAGTATTTT.

This chain links TRBV18 with TRBJ1-3; TRBD1 is a possible D gene (6 bases). The CDR3 sequence is 16 residues long. Germline V gene data show CDR1 as KGHSH and CDR2 as LQKENI. Trimming shortened V by 4 bases and J by 4 bases, and 17 bases separated the two germline ends. CDR3 loop: CASSRNYQTGGNTIYF. The CDR3 DNA reads TGTGCCAGCTCACGAAACTACCAGACAGGAGGAAACACCATATATTTT. The full variable domain, rest sourced from reference TRBV18 and TRBJ1-3, is NAGVMQNPRHLVRRRGQEARLRCSPMKGHSHVYWYRQLPEEGLKFMVYLQKENIIDESGMPKERFSAEFPKEGPSILRIQQVVRGDSAAYFCASSRNYQTGGNTIYFGEGSWLTVV.